This T cell receptor beta chain was observed in a study of OX40 agonist ivuxolimab in advanced cancers. Study background: Given to patients was ivuxolimab, an agonistic anti-OX40 (CD134) antibody. Three patients, one with hepatocellular carcinoma and two with cutaneous melanoma, responded partially.

The investigators sampled blood at baseline, at cycle 4 day 1, and at cycle 7 day 1. The CDR3 extends over 14 amino acids. The germline V gene has CDR1 SGHRS and CDR2 YFSETQ. V was cut by 1 base and J by 4 bases, with 11 bases left in between. Only in-frame clones appear in the TCRdb table, and some are missing; sequencing was by immunoSEQ multiplex PCR. This table holds tens of thousands of clones, about 86% found once. This clone came up once. Its antigen remains unidentified. Study-level findings and limits: Patients who responded partially at 0.1-3.0 mg/kg showed clonal expansion ranking among the lowest.

This receptor was taken from an adult with an advanced solid tumor such as melanoma, head and neck, liver or kidney cancer. This specimen was CD4+ or CD8+ T cells sorted from blood, taken in a trial of the OX40 agonist ivuxolimab. V gene TRBV5-1 combines with J gene TRBJ2-5, with D tentatively TRBD1 or TRBD2 (5 bases each). The CDR3 DNA reads as TGCGCCAGCAGCTTGAGCGGACAAGCAGAGACCCAGTACTTC. This translates into CASSLSGQAETQYF.